At least ten counts were recorded for the clone carrying this T cell receptor (beta chain). The data derive from a study of early T cells in non-severe SARS-CoV-2 infection. Using its own MiXCR run on the 5' RACE reads, TCRdb lists one record per CDR3 protein. The table lists about 55,000 distinct CDR3 sequences, under 8% of them singletons. The CDR3 is 16 residues long. The starting material was whole blood, obtained at baseline. The sequence was obtained from an adult who was a healthcare worker with PCR-confirmed SARS-CoV-2 infection or an uninfected control (not recorded which). The chain employs TRBV21-1 and TRBJ2-1; the table assigns TRBD1, which was not confirmed against the DNA. TRBV21-1 counts as a pseudogene. Written as DNA, the CDR3 is TGTGCCAGCAGCAAAGGCTGGGGGGACGGGCGCGGTGAGCAGTTCTTC. It is translated as CASSKGWGDGRGEQFF.